This T cell receptor (beta chain) emerged from a study of graft-versus-host responses after intestinal transplantation. Germline V gives CDR1 SEHNR, CDR2 FQNEAQ (reference sequence). The CDR3 consists of 13 residues. V was clipped by 7 bases and J by 6 bases, with 12 bases between them. The data were produced by immunoSEQ multiplex PCR, yet TCRdb's version contains in-frame clones alone and is incomplete. Among 20,000 or so clones listed, approximately 46% were seen once. Sequencing used alloreactive CD4+ T cells from a mixed lymphocyte reaction culture, obtained before intestinal transplant. Sample subset: CFSE-low proliferating T cells sorted from approximately 6-day pre-transplant mixed lymphocyte reaction (GvH or HvG direction). The receptor's source is a human patient who received an intestinal transplant. J is TRBJ2-2 and V is TRBV7-9; D possibly corresponds to TRBD2 (6 bases). CDR3 sequence (DNA): TGTGCCAGCACCACGTGGGGGGCCGGGGAGCTGTTTTTT. Amino acid sequence: CASTTWGAGELFF.